Detailed here is one T cell receptor beta chain. The protocol was immunoSEQ multiplex PCR, while the TCRdb copy is restricted to in-frame clones and leaves out a portion. The profile shows a few hundred thousand clones, around 91% of them singletons. The sample comes from a study of blood T cell repertoires in COVID-19. This CDR3 has 16 residues. V was pared by 0 bases and J by 4 bases, with 6 bases of the junction left unmatched. CDR1 SGHRS and CDR2 YFSETQ come from the germline V gene. Cohort placement rested on clinical history that participants reported themselves. The TCR originated in a woman under 30 with acute COVID-19. Sequencing was done on a sample of PBMCs or T cells enriched from blood (not recorded which). V and J are TRBV5-1 and TRBJ2-5, with 10 bases aligning to TRBD2. DNA of the CDR3: TGCGCCAGCAGCTTGGAAGCGGGAGGGCCGAGAGAGACCCAGTACTTC. Translating it yields CASSLEAGGPRETQYF.